These 22 T cell receptor beta chains originate from one sample sequenced in a study of shared clonotypes between healthy human individuals. Using immunoSEQ multiplex PCR, the repertoire was profiled, and TCRdb retains in-frame clones only, with some absent. This table has fewer than 600,000 clones, 70% to 80% appearing once. The source material was PBMCs. The receptors here all came from a woman aged 40 to 50 in good health. Some clones in this sample may be carry-over from other donors' samples.

This clone was found a few times. The chain uses TRBV9 and TRBJ1-3; 7 bases fit TRBD1. Germline CDR1 is SGDLS and CDR2 is YYNGEE. This CDR3 region has 14 residues. J was trimmed by 7 bases and V by 0 bases; bases with no gene match: 4. The CDR3 reads CASSVAETGNTIYF. CDR3 coding DNA: TGTGCCAGCAGCGTAGCTGAGACAGGGAACACCATATATTTT.

The V call is TRBV29-1, the J call TRBJ2-1; 9 bases match TRBD1. Per germline, CDR1 SQVTM and CDR2 ANQGSEA. V shed 5 bases and J 0 bases; nucleotides not matched to a gene: 2. The CDR3 is 14 residues long. DNA for the CDR3: TGCAGCGTTCAGGACAGGGGCTCCTACAATGAGCAGTTCTTC. Translated, it gives CSVQDRGSYNEQFF.

The V and J genes are TRBV7-3 and TRBJ2-1, with TRBD2 identical over 11 bases. CDR1 and CDR2 (germline): SGHTA, FQGTGA. V gave up 5 bases and J gave up 7 bases; unmatched junction bases: 7. CDR3 length: 15 amino acids. CDR3 sequence: CASSQLAGVLNEQFF. The CDR3 DNA reads as TGTGCCAGCAGCCAACTAGCGGGAGTGTTAAATGAGCAGTTCTTC.

The rearrangement uses TRBV29-1 and TRBJ2-5; 9 bases are a match to TRBD2. The ends lost 8 bases at V and 5 bases at J; junction bases unmatched: 15. The CDR3 length is 15 residues. Germline assignment: CDR1 SQVTM and CDR2 ANQGSEA. The CDR3 reads CSSLPLAGVEETQYF. The CDR3 DNA follows: TGCAGCTCTTTACCCTTAGCGGGAGTGGAGGAGACCCAGTACTTC.

The rearrangement joins TRBV7-2 to TRBJ1-1; D is unresolved. CDR1 is SGHTA and CDR2 is FQGNSA in the germline V gene. V was clipped by 1 base and J by 1 base, with 4 bases between them. The CDR3 spans 13 residues. The CDR3 protein is CASSLDQNTEAFF. The DNA of the CDR3 is TGTGCCAGCAGCTTAGATCAGAACACTGAAGCTTTCTTT.

On this clone: The CDR3 does not close with the conserved phenylalanine or tryptophan, likely indicating a read error. The chain recombines TRBV7-8 with TRBJ2-3, with 7 positions matching TRBD2. The V gene's germline CDR1 is SGHVS and CDR2 FQNEAQ. CDR3 size: 16 residues. V trimming: 7 bases; J trimming: 0 bases; junction bases outside the gene matches: 10. The CDR3: CASTLSEGLSTDTQYL. CDR3 DNA sequence: TGTGCCAGCACCCTTAGTGAGGGACTAAGCACAGATACGCAGTATCTT.

J is TRBJ2-3 and V is TRBV18; 10 bases fit TRBD1. The ends lost 4 bases at V and 0 bases at J; junction bases unmatched: 4. The CDR3 loop spans 16 amino acids. Per germline, CDR1 KGHSH and CDR2 LQKENI. The CDR3: CASSRRDRGSTDTQYF. CDR3 DNA: TGTGCCAGCTCACGCCGGGACAGGGGAAGCACAGATACGCAGTATTTT.

This clone was seen a handful of times. The chain links TRBV16 to TRBJ2-2; 9 nucleotides align to TRBD2. Germline CDR1 is KGHSY and CDR2 is FQNENV. The CDR3 loop spans 16 amino acids. The V and J ends lost 2 bases and 4 bases, in that order; junction bases with no gene match: 5. CDR3 coding DNA: TGTGCCAGCAGCCAACCCCTAGCGGGAAGCACCGGGGAGCTGTTTTTT. Protein sequence: CASSQPLAGSTGELFF. Complete variable domain (other parts from reference TRBV16 and TRBJ2-2): GEEVAQTPKHLVRGEGQKAKLYCAPIKGHSYVFWYQQVLKNEFKFLISFQNENVFDETGMPKERFSAKCLPNSPCSLEIQATKLEDSAVYFCASSQPLAGSTGELFFGEGSRLTVL.

The J gene is TRBJ2-7, the V gene TRBV7-2; D is unresolved. Per the germline V gene, CDR1 is SGHTA and CDR2 is FQGNSA. V gave up 0 bases and J gave up 7 bases, with 16 bases separating them. The CDR3 loop spans 15 amino acids. The CDR3 loop is CASSLAYQWAEEQYF. CDR3 DNA sequence: TGTGCCAGCAGCTTAGCGTATCAGTGGGCGGAGGAGCAGTACTTC.

A remark on this clone: The same CDR3 also results from other DNA sequences found in this sample. The chain couples TRBV28 to TRBJ1-1; D is possibly TRBD1 (5 bases). Germline V gene lookup returns CDR1 MDHEN and CDR2 SYDVKM. Trimming took 2 bases from V and 0 from J, leaving 7 bases between them. CDR3 size: 14 residues. The CDR3 reads CASSLQQVNTEAFF. The CDR3 nucleotides are TGTGCCAGCAGTTTACAACAGGTGAACACTGAAGCTTTCTTT. Variable domain in full (rest from reference TRBV28 and TRBJ1-1): DVKVTQSSRYLVKRTGEKVFLECVQDMDHENMFWYRQDPGLGLRLIYFSYDVKMKEKGDIPEGYSVSREKKERFSLILESASTNQTSMYLCASSLQQVNTEAFFGQGTRLTVV.

A note on this clone: The sample has other DNA sequences that encode this CDR3 too. The chain joins TRBV15 to TRBJ2-7; the D gene is possibly TRBD2 (6 bases). Germline assignment: CDR1 LNHNV and CDR2 YYDKDF (reference sequence). The CDR3 extends over 13 amino acids. The V end was cut by 0 bases, the J end by 6 bases, with 9 bases between. DNA of the CDR3: TGTGCCACCAGCAGAGATCTGGGGGGCGAGCAGTACTTC. Amino acids: CATSRDLGGEQYF.

This clone is a singleton in its sample. The V call is TRBV19, the J call TRBJ1-2; 7 positions agree with TRBD1. The germline CDR1 and CDR2 sequences are LNHDA and SQIVND (reference sequence). The CDR3 runs 15 residues. V gave up 4 bases and J gave up 4 bases; unmatched junction bases: 9. The DNA for the CDR3 is TGTGCCAGTAGTACCCGCGTTGACAGGGCCTATGGCTACACCTTC. Its protein is CASSTRVDRAYGYTF.

This clone was counted a few times. V is TRBV29-1 and J is TRBJ2-1; 10 bases match TRBD2. The germline CDR1 and CDR2 sequences are SQVTM and ANQGSEA. With V trimmed by 0 bases and J by 1 base, 9 bases remained unmatched. The CDR3 is 18 amino acids. The CDR3 nucleotides read TGCAGCGTTGAAGATCCCGGACTAGCGGATTGGTCCTACAATGAGCAGTTCTTC. This sequence encodes CSVEDPGLADWSYNEQFF.

This chain connects TRBV7-9 to TRBJ2-3; 7 bases align to TRBD1. Germline V gives CDR1 SEHNR, CDR2 FQNEAQ (reference sequence). The junction had 4 bases not matched to a gene; V was cut back by 4 bases and J by 0 bases. The CDR3 has 15 residues. This chain's CDR3 is CASSSDRVSTDTQYF. The CDR3 bases are TGTGCCAGCAGCTCAGACAGGGTTAGCACAGATACGCAGTATTTT. The whole variable domain, remainder taken from reference TRBV7-9 and TRBJ2-3, is DTGVSQNPRHKITKRGQNVTFRCDPISEHNRLYWYRQTLGQGPEFLTYFQNEAQLEKSRLLSDRFSAERPKGSFSTLEIQRTEQGDSAMYLCASSSDRVSTDTQYFGPGTRLTVL.

This clone was recorded a few times. The DNA for the CDR3 is TGTGCCAGCAGCCCTCGGACAGGCTACGAGCAGTACTTC. This sequence encodes CASSPRTGYEQYF. The chain uses TRBV7-6 and TRBJ2-7, with 7 bases lining up with TRBD1. The CDR3 runs 13 residues. Germline V lookup: CDR1 SGHVS, CDR2 FNYEAQ. V lost 5 bases to trimming and J lost 3 bases; unmatched junction nucleotides: 4.

Note on this clone: The germline gene is not matched at one end of the junction; a read error may be the cause. In the same sample, other DNA sequences code for this CDR3. The rearrangement links TRBV5-1 to TRBJ1-2; 10 positions match TRBD1. Germline values: CDR1 SGHRS, CDR2 YFSETQ. CDR3 size: 17 residues. In DNA, the CDR3 is TGCGCCAGCAGCGCATACCGGGACAGGGGAGTTAACTATGGTTACACCTTC. This sequence encodes CASSAYRDRGVNYGYTF.

Concerning this clone: A read error likely explains this, since a far larger clone differs by one base. The V and J genes are TRBV27 and TRBJ1-5, with unresolved D. Germline values: CDR1 MNHEY, CDR2 SMNVEV (reference sequence). Trimming removed 4 bases at V and 0 bases at J, with 4 bases between. The CDR3 consists of 13 residues. The CDR3 bases are TGTGCCAGCAGTTGGGGTAGCAATCAGCCCCAGCATTTT. Translating it yields CASSWGSNQPQHF.

The rearrangement uses TRBV25-1 and TRBJ1-1; D gene ambiguous. Trimming left V 6 bases short and J 0 bases short, with 11 bases between. Germline V gives CDR1 MGHDK, CDR2 SYGVNS. This CDR3 is 14 amino acids long. The CDR3 nucleotides are TGTGCCAGCAGCCGCGGGTCTTTGAACACTGAAGCTTTCTTT. This gives the protein CASSRGSLNTEAFF.

V is TRBV7-6 and J is TRBJ2-3; D uncertain. V was cut by 2 bases and J by 0 bases, with 12 bases left in between. CDR3 length: 16 amino acids. Germline CDR1 SGHVS, CDR2 FNYEAQ. This CDR3 is CASSLNGFHSTDTQYF. Here the CDR3 DNA reads TGTGCCAGCAGCTTAAACGGGTTCCACAGCACAGATACGCAGTATTTT. Full variable domain (missing parts from reference TRBV7-6 and TRBJ2-3): GAGVSQSPRYKVTKRGQDVALRCDPISGHVSLYWYRQALGQGPEFLTYFNYEAQQDKSGLPNDRFSAERPEGSISTLTIQRTEQRDSAMYRCASSLNGFHSTDTQYFGPGTRLTVL.

This clone was counted once. The chain combines TRBV27 with TRBJ2-7; TRBD2 matches at 9 bases. The CDR3 length is 15 residues. Looked up from germline, CDR1 is MNHEY and CDR2 is SMNVEV (reference sequence). The ends lost 6 bases at V and 2 bases at J; junction bases unmatched: 8. Written as DNA, the CDR3 is TGTGCCAGCAGACCAATGACTAGCGGTACCTACGAGCAGTACTTC. Translated: CASRPMTSGTYEQYF.

This sequence joins TRBV15 and TRBJ2-5; no definite D call. The J call may be wrong; the DNA end is better matched by TRBJ2-7. Germline CDR1 reads LNHNV; CDR2 reads YYDKDF (reference sequence). The CDR3 sequence is 11 residues long. CDR3 amino acids: CATQKGPEQYF. DNA of the CDR3: TGTGCCACCCAAAAAGGGCCCGAGCAGTACTTC.

The V call is TRBV6-6, the J call TRBJ2-1; tentative D call: TRBD1 (5 bases). There are 15 residues in the CDR3. The V end was cut by 2 bases, the J end by 4 bases, with 12 bases between. In germline, CDR1 is MNHNY, CDR2 SVGAGI (reference sequence). The CDR3 bases are TGTGCCAGCAGTTACAGCCGGCCAGGGTACAATGAGCAGTTCTTC. This translates into CASSYSRPGYNEQFF.